These T cell receptor beta chains were read from a single sample in a study of shared clonotypes between healthy human individuals. TCRdb keeps only in-frame clones here, not all; method: immunoSEQ multiplex PCR. The sample has millions of clones, roughly 91% seen once. Material: naive CD8+ T cells from PBMCs. Receptors originate from a man aged 18 to 29 in good health. Some clones in this sample may be carry-over from other donors' samples. Both conserved end residues are part of each CDR3.

J	V	CDR3
TRBJ2-3	TRBV9	CASSVVGGFADTQYF
TRBJ2-1	TRBV27	CASSPRSYNEQFF
TRBJ2-1	TRBV7-9	CASSLDGAYNEQFF
TRBJ1-5	TRBV30	CAWSLGGSNQPQHF
TRBJ1-1	TRBV7-9	CASSSLANPTEAFF
TRBJ1-2	TRBV30	CAWSDQGIGLNYGYTF
TRBJ1-1	TRBV13	CASSSDRIMNTEAFF
TRBJ2-1	TRBV6-6	CASRTSPYNEQFF
TRBJ2-1	TRBV7-9	CASSPRDRIYNEQFF
TRBJ2-1	TRBV11-2	CASSLEAGAYNEQFF
TRBJ1-2	TRBV27	CASSQWVVGRGEDYGYTF
TRBJ1-5	TRBV6-1	CASEDRGLNQPQHF
TRBJ2-5	TRBV9	CASSPNPGLLETQYF
TRBJ1-5	TRBV5-6	CASSLAGDDQPQHF
TRBJ2-2	TRBV9	CASSVRGDTGELFF
TRBJ2-1	TRBV9	CASSEGGAGPYNEQFF
TRBJ2-1	TRBV10-3	CATGLAGVSYNEQFF